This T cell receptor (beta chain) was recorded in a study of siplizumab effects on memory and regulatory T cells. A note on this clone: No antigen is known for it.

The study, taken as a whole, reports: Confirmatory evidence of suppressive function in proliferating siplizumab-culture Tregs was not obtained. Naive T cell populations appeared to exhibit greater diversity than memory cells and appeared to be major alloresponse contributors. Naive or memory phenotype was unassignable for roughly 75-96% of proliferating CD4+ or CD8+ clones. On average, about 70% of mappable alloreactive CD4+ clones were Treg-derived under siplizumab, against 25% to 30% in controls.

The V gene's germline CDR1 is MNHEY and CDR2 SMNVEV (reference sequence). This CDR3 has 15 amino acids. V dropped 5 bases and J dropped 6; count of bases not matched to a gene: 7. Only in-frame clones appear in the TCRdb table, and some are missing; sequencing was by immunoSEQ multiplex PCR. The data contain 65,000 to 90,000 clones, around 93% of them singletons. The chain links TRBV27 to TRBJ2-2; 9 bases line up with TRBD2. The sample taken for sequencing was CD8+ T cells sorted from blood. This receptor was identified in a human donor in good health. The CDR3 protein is CASSEAAGGPGELFF. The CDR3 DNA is TGTGCCAGCAGTGAGGCGGCGGGGGGGCCCGGGGAGCTGTTTTTT.